Reported below is one T cell receptor (beta chain). Its target is unknown. This specimen belongs to a study of shared clonotypes between healthy human individuals. Caucasian adults residing in Nashville, Tennessee made up all the donors. How the authors handled the data: Filtering differed since immunoSEQ provided only junctions, with no quality scores. This table comes from immunoSEQ multiplex PCR, and its TCRdb copy is limited to in-frame clones, with some not included. V, J and clone size were drawn from that table, and D and trimming were deduced from the DNA. The sample yields 2 million or so clones, roughly 94% seen once. Overall study findings and caveats: Estimated richness values were generally larger in naive subsets than in memory subsets.

The CDR3 length is 14 residues. Unmatched junction bases numbered 6, after V lost 0 bases and J lost 8 bases. CDR1 SGHDT and CDR2 YYEEEE come from the germline V gene. The sequencing input was naive CD4+ T cells sorted from blood. Subset here: CD45RA+ positively selected. The sequence was obtained from a man aged 18 to 29 in good health. The chain joins TRBV5-6 to TRBJ1-2; 8 nucleotides agree with TRBD1. CDR3 residues: CASSLGQGANGYTF. Written as DNA, the CDR3 is TGTGCCAGCAGCTTGGGGCAGGGGGCGAACGGCTACACCTTC.